The 28 T cell receptor beta chains reported below all come from one sample, sequenced in a study of molecular identifiers for immune sequencing clone quantification. TCRdb called the PCR reads again in MiXCR, with one record for every CDR3 protein. This table has roughly 630,000 distinct CDR3 sequences, roughly 23% appearing once. Specimen: naive CD8+ T cells from blood, with Jurkat cell RNA spiked in. Subset reported: FACS-sorted CD8+CD4-CCR7+CD45RA+ naive T cells. The receptor source for this set is a human donor in good health. Some libraries in this study had Jurkat cell RNA spiked in.

Many counts were recorded for this clonotype. The chain links TRBV20-1 to TRBJ1-2; tentatively, D is TRBD1 (6 bases). Trimming left V 0 bases short and J 7 bases short, with 12 bases between. CDR3 length equals 13 residues. Germline-derived CDR1 and CDR2 are DFQATT and SNEGSKA (reference sequence). The CDR3 nucleotides are TGCAGTGCTAGAGACCGGACAGTACTTGGCTACACCTTC. Protein: CSARDRTVLGYTF.

This clonotype came up a few times. V usage is TRBV11-2 and J usage is TRBJ2-1; 8 bases map to TRBD2. From germline, CDR1 is SGHAT and CDR2 FQNNGV. J gave up 5 bases and V 1 base, and 10 bases lay outside the gene matches. The CDR3 contains 17 residues. The DNA of the CDR3 is TGTGCCAGCAGCTTAGGCCTACCGGGAGGGGGTGACAATGAGCAGTTCTTC. It is translated as CASSLGLPGGGDNEQFF.

The J gene is TRBJ2-1, the V gene TRBV4-1, with 9 bases aligning to TRBD1. Germline V gene sequence: CDR1 MGHRA, CDR2 YSYEKL. The V segment lost 3 bases and the J segment 6 bases; nucleotides outside the gene matches: 18. The CDR3 is made up of 19 amino acids. The CDR3 protein is CASSHSLSTRDRVGNEQFF. CDR3 nucleotides: TGCGCCAGCAGCCACTCTCTAAGTACCCGGGACAGGGTTGGCAATGAGCAGTTCTTC.

On this clonotype itself: This may be a read error, as it is one base from a much larger clone. The rearrangement uses TRBV27 and TRBJ2-7; D ambiguous. Trimming left V 6 bases short and J 2 bases short, with 14 bases between. The length of the CDR3 is 14 residues. Germline CDR1 is MNHEY and CDR2 is SMNVEV (reference sequence). The CDR3 sequence: CASSSAGPPYEQYF. The CDR3 DNA follows: TGTGCCAGCAGCTCGGCCGGGCCCCCCTACGAGCAGTACTTC.

As for this clonotype: This clone may be a read error of a much larger clone one base away. CDR3 in DNA: TGTGCCACCAGCAGAGTTCCCGTGGTTGGAGAGACCCGGTACTTC. Amino acid sequence: CATSRVPVVGETRYF. The chain couples TRBV15 to TRBJ2-5, with unresolved D. CDR1 is LNHNV, CDR2 YYDKDF, per germline (reference sequence). This CDR3 region has 15 residues.

This clonotype came up a few times. CDR3 in amino acids: CSVEGLQGSYEQYF. Here the CDR3 DNA reads TGCAGCGTTGAAGGATTACAGGGCTCCTACGAGCAGTACTTC. The chain recombines TRBV29-1 with TRBJ2-7; tentatively, D is TRBD1 (6 bases). The ends were cut back, 1 base at V and 0 bases at J, with 10 bases in the middle. Germline V gene data show CDR1 as SQVTM and CDR2 as ANQGSEA. This CDR3 spans 14 amino acids.

Ten or more counts support this clonotype. This chain uses TRBV4-3 with TRBJ2-2, with TRBD2 as a possible D gene (6 bases). V dropped 0 bases and J dropped 6 bases, with 17 bases sitting between them. Per germline, CDR1 LGHNA and CDR2 YSLEER. The CDR3 runs 17 residues. In DNA form, the CDR3 reads TGCGCCAGCAGCCAAGATTCGGCTAGCGTCCTTCCCGGGGAGCTGTTTTTT. Translated, it gives CASSQDSASVLPGELFF.

This clonotype was observed at least ten times. The V call is TRBV12-3 or TRBV12-4, the J call TRBJ2-3, with 7 bases matching TRBD1. After removal of 5 bases from V and 8 bases from J, the junction contained 16 bases not matched to a gene. The CDR3 contains 16 residues. CDR3 nucleotides: TGTGCCAGCAGTCCCCCCGGGACAGAGCCGTCGGTTACGCAGTATTTT. It specifies CASSPPGTEPSVTQYF.

This clonotype was detected ten times or more. The chain recombines TRBV29-1 with TRBJ1-1; 8 nucleotides match TRBD1. The CDR3 is 15 amino acids. CDR1 and CDR2 (germline): SQVTM, ANQGSEA. Unmatched junction bases numbered 10, after V lost 7 bases and J lost 0 bases. The CDR3 nucleotides read TGCAGCGGAATGGGATGGACAGGGATGAACACTGAAGCTTTCTTT. It codes for CSGMGWTGMNTEAFF.

This clonotype was recorded a few times. The chain's CDR3 is CASCSGTRGTDTQYF. In DNA form, the CDR3 reads TGTGCCAGTTGCTCCGGGACTAGGGGCACAGATACGCAGTATTTT. The rearrangement uses TRBV19 and TRBJ2-3, with 8 nucleotides matching TRBD2. The germline CDR1 and CDR2 sequences are LNHDA and SQIVND (reference sequence). J was trimmed by 1 base and V by 8 bases; bases with no gene match: 8. CDR3 size: 15 residues.

This clonotype appeared many times. J is TRBJ1-3 and V is TRBV5-6; 9 bases fit TRBD1. The ends lost 3 bases at V and 2 bases at J; junction bases unmatched: 3. Germline V gives CDR1 SGHDT, CDR2 YYEEEE. CDR3 size: 15 residues. As DNA, the CDR3 is TGTGCCAGCAGCTCGGGGACAGGGCCTGGAAACACCATATATTTT. Protein sequence: CASSSGTGPGNTIYF.

This clonotype was observed a handful of times. The chain joins TRBV3-1 to TRBJ1-2; TRBD1 might be the D (6 bases). Germline loops: CDR1 LGHDT, CDR2 YNNKEL (reference sequence). The ends were cut back, 1 base at V and 0 bases at J, with 9 bases in the middle. The CDR3 spans 15 residues. The CDR3 nucleotides are TGTGCCAGCAGCCAAGCCGGGGGCGCTAACTATGGCTACACCTTC. Its protein is CASSQAGGANYGYTF.

This clonotype has only a few counts. This sequence joins TRBV7-9 and TRBJ2-5; TRBD2 matches 9 bases. This CDR3 region has 16 residues. Germline V gene sequence: CDR1 SEHNR, CDR2 FQNEAQ (reference sequence). J lost 1 base, V lost 0 bases, and 3 bases had no gene match. The CDR3 is CASSLASGGFQETQYF. The CDR3 nucleotides read TGTGCCAGCAGCTTAGCCAGCGGGGGGTTCCAAGAGACCCAGTACTTC.

This clonotype has ten or more counts. The chain recombines TRBV10-3 with TRBJ1-1, with D possibly TRBD1 on 5 matching bases. The CDR3 sequence is 14 residues long. The V gene's germline CDR1 is ENHRY and CDR2 SYGVKD. V was shortened by 2 bases and J by 7 bases, with 14 bases between the two germline ends. The CDR3 protein is CAISERRDPIEAFF. CDR3 in DNA: TGTGCCATCAGTGAGAGGCGGGACCCTATTGAAGCTTTCTTT.

The chain combines TRBV6-2 or TRBV6-3 with TRBJ2-5; D perhaps matches TRBD1 (5 bases). The CDR3 consists of 16 residues. Germline V gene lookup returns CDR1 MNHEY and CDR2 SVGEGT. Trimming removed 7 bases from V and 5 bases from J, with 23 bases in between. In DNA, the CDR3 is TGTGCCAGCAAGGGGCGAAGGGCCCACGCCGGGGAGACCCAGTACTTC. It translates to CASKGRRAHAGETQYF.

At least ten counts were recorded for this clonotype. The V and J genes are TRBV4-1 and TRBJ1-1; a possible D gene is TRBD1 (5 bases). V dropped 1 base and J dropped 2 bases, with 5 bases sitting between them. This CDR3 has 13 amino acids. Germline V lookup: CDR1 MGHRA, CDR2 YSYEKL. The CDR3 DNA sequence: TGCGCCAGCAGCCAAGGGACAAACACTGAAGCTTTCTTT. Protein: CASSQGTNTEAFF.

V and J are TRBV12-3 or TRBV12-4 and TRBJ2-3; perhaps TRBD1 as D (7 bases). CDR3 length: 16 residues. V was clipped by 5 bases and J by 1 base, with 16 bases between them. CDR3: CASSPTLRGGTDTQYF. As DNA, the CDR3 is TGTGCCAGCAGTCCGACGCTCAGGGGGGGCACAGATACGCAGTATTTT.

Many counts were recorded for this clonotype. V usage is TRBV15 and J usage is TRBJ2-3; 11 bases fit TRBD2. The ends lost 5 bases at V and 2 bases at J; junction bases unmatched: 18. CDR3 length equals 20 residues. CDR1 and CDR2 from the germline V gene are LNHNV and YYDKDF (reference sequence). CDR3 sequence reads: CATSGYSGTSGGGDTDTQYF. As DNA, the CDR3 is TGTGCCACCAGCGGATACTCCGGGACTAGCGGAGGAGGGGACACAGATACGCAGTATTTT. Full variable domain (rest looked up from reference TRBV15 and TRBJ2-3): DAMVIQNPRYQVTQFGKPVTLSCSQTLNHNVMYWYQQKSSQAPKLLFHYYDKDFNNEADTPDNFQSRRPNTSFCFLDIRSPGLGDTAMYLCATSGYSGTSGGGDTDTQYFGPGTRLTVL.

This clonotype was recorded at least ten times. The gene calls are TRBV7-2 and TRBJ2-1, with TRBD2 matching over 7 bases. Losses at the gene ends were 5 bases for V and 6 bases for J; bases not matched to a gene: 22. The CDR3 covers 19 residues. Per the germline V gene, CDR1 is SGHTA and CDR2 is FQGNSA. For the CDR3, the DNA is TGTGCCAGCAGCACCAGACCCGTCCCTCCAGCGGGATACAGCAATGAGCAGTTCTTC. Protein: CASSTRPVPPAGYSNEQFF.

This clonotype occurred many times. This chain links TRBV6-8 with TRBJ1-5, with a weak D call TRBD1 (5 bases). The length of the CDR3 is 16 residues. Germline loops: CDR1 MNHGY, CDR2 SAAAGT. Trimming pared 2 bases from V and 5 bases from J, leaving 16 bases between. The CDR3 DNA is TGTGCCAGCAGTTACCAGGGACCTAACAGCCATCAGCCCCAGCATTTT. It yields the protein CASSYQGPNSHQPQHF.

The chain carries TRBV21-1 and TRBJ2-3; TRBD2, the table's D call, was not compared with the DNA. TRBV21-1 is a pseudogene segment. CDR3 length equals 18 residues. CDR3 amino acids: CAGTSQLGTSGRGDTQYF. In DNA form, the CDR3 reads TGTGCCGGCACAAGCCAACTCGGGACTAGCGGACGAGGGGATACGCAGTATTTT.

With respect to this clonotype: This clone may be a read error of a much larger clone one base away. This chain connects TRBV14 to TRBJ2-7, with D possibly TRBD2 on 5 matching bases. Germline values: CDR1 SGHDN, CDR2 FVKESK. The CDR3 consists of 11 residues. In DNA form, the CDR3 reads TGTGCCAGCAGTGTAGACTACGAGCAGCACTTC. It is translated as CASSVDYEQHF.

This clonotype was recorded a few times. V and J are TRBV12-3 or TRBV12-4 and TRBJ2-5; no clear D gene. This CDR3 has 14 residues. Trimming left V 6 bases short and J 13 bases short, with 24 bases between. CDR3 sequence: CASSLMTPRTKMYF. The CDR3 nucleotides are TGTGCCAGCAGCCTAATGACCCCGCGCACCAAAATGTACTTC.

The V call is TRBV11-1, the J call TRBJ2-7; TRBD2 might be the D (5 bases). Trimming removed 0 bases at V and 6 bases at J, with 15 bases between. The CDR3 loop spans 15 amino acids. Per germline, CDR1 SGHAT and CDR2 FQDESV (reference sequence). The CDR3, as DNA: TGTGCCAGCAGCTTAGCGGCTAGCCCATTCCCCGAGCAGTACTTC. Encoded protein: CASSLAASPFPEQYF.

The chain has TRBV29-1 and TRBJ2-7; a possible D gene is TRBD2 (6 bases). Germline lookup yields CDR1 SQVTM and CDR2 ANQGSEA. V lost 6 bases, J lost 6 bases, and 18 bases lay in between. There are 13 residues in the CDR3. The CDR3 DNA sequence: TGCAGCGTAATAGCGGAGACTCTGTGCGAGCAGTACTTC. Its protein is CSVIAETLCEQYF.

This clonotype was observed a few times. The V gene is TRBV20-1, the J gene TRBJ1-1; unclear D gene. In germline, CDR1 is DFQATT, CDR2 SNEGSKA (reference sequence). The CDR3 sequence is 15 residues long. The V gene lost 0 bases and the J gene lost 5 bases, with 16 bases spanning the gap. CDR3 DNA sequence: TGCAGTGCTAGAGAATTCGTGGCGCTTCGGACTGAAGCTTTCTTT. This gives the protein CSAREFVALRTEAFF.

In the case of this clonotype: The junction shows a germline mismatch at one end, possibly a read error. The chain couples TRBV4-1 to TRBJ1-3; no firm D call. The CDR3 totals 15 residues. The germline V gene encodes CDR1 MGHRA and CDR2 YSYEKL. CDR3 protein: CVSSQDHFSGNTIYF. CDR3 nucleotides: TGCGTCAGCAGCCAAGACCACTTCTCTGGAAACACCATATATTTT.

This clonotype was recorded many times. The V call is TRBV7-6, the J call TRBJ2-7; possible D gene TRBD2, 5 bases. V shed 3 bases and J shed 2 bases, with 14 bases lying between them. This CDR3 spans 15 amino acids. Germline CDR1 SGHVS, CDR2 FNYEAQ. The CDR3 loop is CASSFGGAMTYEQYF. In nucleotides, the CDR3 is TGTGCCAGCAGCTTCGGAGGAGCCATGACCTACGAGCAGTACTTC.